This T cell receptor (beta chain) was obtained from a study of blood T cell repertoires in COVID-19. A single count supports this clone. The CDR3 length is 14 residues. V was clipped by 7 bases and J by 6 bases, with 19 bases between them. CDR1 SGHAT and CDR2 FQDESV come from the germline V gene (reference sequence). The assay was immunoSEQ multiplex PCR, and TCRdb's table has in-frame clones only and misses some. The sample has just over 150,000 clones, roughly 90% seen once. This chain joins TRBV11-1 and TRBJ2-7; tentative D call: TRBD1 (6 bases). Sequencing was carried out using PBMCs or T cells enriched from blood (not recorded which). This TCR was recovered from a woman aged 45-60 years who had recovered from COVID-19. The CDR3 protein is CASNPGGQGREQYF. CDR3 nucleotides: TGTGCCAGCAACCCCGGTGGGCAGGGGCGCGAGCAGTACTTC.